What follows are 26 T cell receptor beta chains derived from one specimen sequenced in a study of blood T cell repertoires in COVID-19. Libraries were prepared by immunoSEQ multiplex PCR; TCRdb keeps only in-frame clonotypes and omits some of them. Altogether around 110,000 clones are present, over 80% being singletons, with the ten largest covering 0.83%. Specimen: peripheral blood. These TCRs come from a woman between 65 and 79 years old with acute or convalescent COVID-19.

V usage is TRBV6-6 and J usage is TRBJ2-7; 7 positions agree with TRBD1. This CDR3 has 16 amino acids. CDR1 and CDR2 from the germline V gene are MNHNY and SVGAGI (reference sequence). V was pared by 0 bases and J by 0 bases, with 5 bases of the junction left unmatched. The CDR3, as DNA: TGTGCCAGCAGTTACTCGACGACAGGGAGCTCCTACGAGCAGTACTTC. As protein: CASSYSTTGSSYEQYF.

V usage is TRBV3-1 (or the pseudogene TRBV3-2) and J usage is TRBJ1-1; D unresolved. Deletions cut 0 bases from V and 11 bases from J, with 16 bases between. The germline V gene encodes CDR1 LGHDT and CDR2 YNNKEL (reference sequence). The CDR3 runs to 14 residues. This CDR3 is CASSQDLGGPKAFF. DNA for the CDR3: TGTGCCAGCAGCCAAGATCTTGGCGGGCCGAAGGCTTTCTTT.

V gene TRBV29-1 combines with J gene TRBJ2-5, with D perhaps TRBD2 (6 bases). The CDR3 runs 13 residues. The V gene's germline CDR1 is SQVTM and CDR2 ANQGSEA. Trimming pared 6 bases from V and 5 bases from J, leaving 16 bases between. CDR3 bases: TGCAGCGTCCCCCTCGGAGGGCAGGAGACCCAGTACTTC. It yields the protein CSVPLGGQETQYF.

The chain employs TRBV7-3 and TRBJ2-5; 7 bases align to TRBD2. The germline V gene encodes CDR1 SGHTA and CDR2 FQGTGA. V was pared by 6 bases and J by 1 base, with 8 bases of the junction left unmatched. There are 15 residues in the CDR3. This chain's CDR3 is CASSYNGGTQETQYF. Written as DNA, the CDR3 is TGTGCCAGCAGTTATAACGGGGGGACCCAAGAGACCCAGTACTTC.

In its sample, this clone was seen a few times. The chain employs TRBV5-4 and TRBJ2-3; D remains unclear. Trimming left V 4 bases short and J 3 bases short, with 15 bases between. Germline V lookup: CDR1 SGHNT, CDR2 YYREEE (reference sequence). The CDR3 length is 15 residues. CDR3: CASSTKRDFTDTQYF. The CDR3 DNA sequence: TGTGCCAGCAGCACTAAACGAGATTTTACAGATACGCAGTATTTT. Together with reference TRBV5-4 and TRBJ2-3, the CDR3 gives the full variable domain: ETGVTQSPTHLIKTRGQQVTLRCSSQSGHNTVSWYQQALGQGPQFIFQYYREEENGRGNFPPRFSGLQFPNYSSELNVNALELDDSALYLCASSTKRDFTDTQYFGPGTRLTVL.

V is TRBV18 and J is TRBJ2-5, with 9 bases lining up with TRBD2. J gave up 6 bases and V 5 bases, and 7 bases lay outside the gene matches. This CDR3 comprises 14 residues. The germline V gene has CDR1 KGHSH and CDR2 LQKENI. The chain's CDR3 is CASSARGGAQTQYF. DNA of the CDR3: TGTGCCAGCTCAGCTCGCGGGGGGGCACAGACCCAGTACTTC. The full variable domain, in which reference TRBV18 and TRBJ2-5 provide the parts outside the CDR3, is NAGVMQNPRHLVRRRGQEARLRCSPMKGHSHVYWYRQLPEEGLKFMVYLQKENIIDESGMPKERFSAEFPKEGPSILRIQQVVRGDSAAYFCASSARGGAQTQYFGPGTRLLVL.

CDR3: CASSLVPDTQYF. DNA of the CDR3: TGTGCCAGCAGCTTAGTCCCGGATACGCAGTATTTT. The gene calls are TRBV11-3 and TRBJ2-3; D not certain. This CDR3 is 12 amino acids long. Trimming left V 1 base short and J 6 bases short, with 5 bases between. Germline V gene lookup returns CDR1 SGHNT and CDR2 YENEEA.

The rearrangement links TRBV6-5 to TRBJ2-5; 7 bases align to TRBD1. V lost 2 bases and J lost 1; bases outside the gene matches: 4. Germline lookup yields CDR1 MNHEY and CDR2 SVGAGI. This CDR3 is 15 amino acids long. CDR3 loop: CASSYRTGAQETQYF. Written as DNA, the CDR3 is TGTGCCAGCAGTTACCGGACAGGAGCCCAAGAGACCCAGTACTTC.

This sequence joins TRBV6-6 and TRBJ1-1, with TRBD1 matching over 8 bases. The germline V gene encodes CDR1 MNHNY and CDR2 SVGAGI (reference sequence). The V segment lost 4 bases and the J segment 1 base; nucleotides outside the gene matches: 2. The length of the CDR3 is 14 residues. The CDR3 coding sequence is TGTGCCAGCAGTTCAGGGACAGGGAACACTGAAGCTTTCTTT. As protein: CASSSGTGNTEAFF.

The sample holds one count of this clone. This rearrangement joins TRBV5-6 to TRBJ1-2, with unresolved D. The germline gives CDR1 SGHDT, CDR2 YYEEEE. The ends were cut back, 1 base at V and 4 bases at J, with 11 bases in the middle. This CDR3 has 14 residues. As DNA, the CDR3 is TGTGCCAGCAGCTTGACGGGTGACGCCTATGGCTACACCTTC. Translation gives CASSLTGDAYGYTF.

This CDR3 reads CASSQVGEWEPSYEQYF. The CDR3 DNA reads TGTGCCAGCAGCCAAGTAGGTGAATGGGAGCCCTCCTACGAGCAGTACTTC. The chain has TRBV3-1 (or the pseudogene TRBV3-2) and TRBJ2-7; possibly TRBD2 for D (5 bases). CDR3 size: 17 residues. V was trimmed by 1 base and J by 0 bases, leaving 16 bases between them. From germline, CDR1 is LGHDT and CDR2 YNNKEL (reference sequence).

A note on this clone: Because the CDR3 is missing its conserved closing phenylalanine or tryptophan, this is likely a read error. The limits of the CDR3 on the DNA are not certain, so only TCRdb's listed CDR3 is given. V usage is TRBV6-5 and J usage is TRBJ1-2; whether TRBD1, the table's D call, matches the DNA was not checked. CDR1 and CDR2 (germline): MNHEY, SVGAGI. With termini counted, the CDR3 has 12 amino acids. This chain's CDR3 is CASSLGQGALKT.

This chain uses TRBV5-4 with TRBJ1-4, with 8 positions matching TRBD1. The CDR3 length is 17 residues. The V and J ends lost 4 bases and 3 bases, in that order; junction bases with no gene match: 11. Germline V CDR1 and CDR2: SGHNT, YYREEE (reference sequence). In DNA, the CDR3 is TGTGCCAGCAGCCTGACCGGACAGGGAATTGCTAATGAAAAACTGTTTTTT. This codes for CASSLTGQGIANEKLFF.

The chain carries TRBV5-8 and TRBJ2-1; TRBD1 aligns across 8 bases. Germline loops: CDR1 SGHTS, CDR2 YDEGEE. J was trimmed by 9 bases and V by 4 bases; bases with no gene match: 6. The CDR3 runs to 13 residues. The CDR3 protein is CASSVPGQGEQFF. As DNA, the CDR3 is TGTGCCAGCAGCGTGCCCGGACAGGGTGAGCAGTTCTTC.

The chain couples TRBV30 to TRBJ1-6; D is perhaps TRBD1 (5 bases). V lost 3 bases, J lost 6 bases, and 9 bases lay in between. Germline CDR1 reads GTSNPN; CDR2 reads SVGIG (reference sequence). This CDR3 has 13 amino acids. The CDR3 loop is CAWRGPVNSPLHF. The CDR3 nucleotides are TGTGCCTGGAGGGGGCCAGTTAATTCACCCCTCCACTTT.

CDR3 nucleotides: TGTGCCAGTAGTGAGGAACGGTTCAATCAGCCCCAGCATTTT. Protein: CASSEERFNQPQHF. The genes are TRBV19 and TRBJ1-5; D is ambiguous. The CDR3 sequence is 14 residues long. Germline V gene lookup returns CDR1 LNHDA and CDR2 SQIVND (reference sequence). The germline V and J ends were trimmed by 5 bases and 3 bases, with 11 bases remaining between them.

This clone appeared once. This rearrangement joins TRBV7-2 to TRBJ2-2; TRBD2 aligns across 7 bases. With 2 bases clipped from V and 1 base from J, the junction kept 1 base outside the gene matches. The CDR3 length is 15 residues. Germline V gives CDR1 SGHTA, CDR2 FQGNSA. CDR3: CASSLLAENTGELFF. DNA for the CDR3: TGTGCCAGCAGCTTACTAGCGGAGAACACCGGGGAGCTGTTTTTT.

This clone occurred once. This sequence joins TRBV5-4 and TRBJ2-4, with D possibly TRBD1 on 5 matching bases. CDR3 length: 15 amino acids. CDR1 is SGHNT and CDR2 is YYREEE in the germline V gene (reference sequence). Trimming stripped 3 bases from V and 0 bases from J, with 10 bases between. The CDR3 bases are TGTGCCAGCAGCTCGACAGTCCTAGCCAAAAACATTCAGTACTTC. Translated, it gives CASSSTVLAKNIQYF.

V and J are TRBV4-2 and TRBJ2-7; TRBD2 might be the D (6 bases). V was clipped by 1 base and J by 2 bases, with 15 bases between them. This CDR3 comprises 16 residues. CDR1 and CDR2 from the germline V gene are LGHNA and YNFKEQ. The CDR3 bases are TGTGCCAGCAGCCAAGCCCTAGGGCCGGGGGCCTACGAGCAGTACTTC. This encodes CASSQALGPGAYEQYF.

The chain has TRBV5-7 and TRBJ1-6; TRBD1 matches at 8 bases. TRBV5-7 is recorded as an ORF, its role being uncertain. J was trimmed by 4 bases and V by 0 bases; bases with no gene match: 6. The CDR3 extends over 17 amino acids. The CDR3 loop is CASSLGVRGLYNSPLHF. The CDR3 nucleotides read TGTGCCAGCAGCTTGGGGGTCAGGGGGCTTTATAATTCACCCCTCCACTTT.

In DNA, the CDR3 is TGCGCCAGCAGTTCAGGACTAGCGGGAGGAAGGGAATCAGATACGCAGTATTTT. This codes for CASSSGLAGGRESDTQYF. The chain recombines TRBV5-1 with TRBJ2-3; TRBD2 matches 14 bases. Losses at the gene ends were 5 bases for V and 4 bases for J; bases not matched to a gene: 12. CDR1 and CDR2 from the germline V gene are SGHRS and YFSETQ. The CDR3 is made up of 18 amino acids.

The chain has TRBV19 and TRBJ1-5; possibly TRBD1 for D (5 bases). Trimming took off 3 bases at V and 2 bases at J, with 14 bases between the two ends. The CDR3 has 16 residues. CDR1 is LNHDA and CDR2 is SQIVND in the germline V gene (reference sequence). In DNA form, the CDR3 reads TGTGCCAGTAGTATGGAAGGGGCAAGTGGCAATCAGCCCCAGCATTTT. Its protein is CASSMEGASGNQPQHF.

This clone appeared once. The chain joins TRBV6-6 to TRBJ1-1, with D unclear. The CDR3 has 13 amino acids. The germline CDR1 and CDR2 sequences are MNHNY and SVGAGI (reference sequence). The germline V and J ends were trimmed by 4 bases and 1 base, with 7 bases remaining between them. CDR3 in amino acids: CASSFTANTEAFF. CDR3 sequence (DNA): TGTGCCAGCAGTTTCACAGCGAACACTGAAGCTTTCTTT.

This clone was observed a handful of times. The rearrangement uses TRBV7-9 and TRBJ1-2; D is possibly TRBD1 (6 bases). Per the germline V gene, CDR1 is SEHNR and CDR2 is FQNEAQ (reference sequence). The CDR3 runs 13 residues. Trimming removed 5 bases at V and 4 bases at J, with 11 bases between. In DNA, the CDR3 is TGTGCCAGCAGCGAGGACAGCCGCTATGGCTACACCTTC. This encodes CASSEDSRYGYTF. The whole variable domain, remainder taken from reference TRBV7-9 and TRBJ1-2, is DTGVSQNPRHKITKRGQNVTFRCDPISEHNRLYWYRQTLGQGPEFLTYFQNEAQLEKSRLLSDRFSAERPKGSFSTLEIQRTEQGDSAMYLCASSEDSRYGYTFGSGTRLTVV.

The CDR3: CAGRDIRYEQYF. The CDR3 DNA reads TGTGCCGGCCGGGACATCAGATACGAGCAGTACTTC. The chain has TRBV2 and TRBJ2-7, with D possibly matching TRBD1 (6 bases). Germline CDR1 and CDR2: SNHLY and FYNNEI. V lost 11 bases and J lost 4, with 15 bases in between. The CDR3 length is 12 residues.

V is TRBV5-1 and J is TRBJ2-7, with 9 nucleotides matching TRBD1. CDR3 size: 15 residues. The V gene end was trimmed by 0 bases and the J gene end by 3 bases; junction bases not matched to a gene: 4. Germline V gene lookup returns CDR1 SGHRS and CDR2 YFSETQ. The CDR3: CASSLGGTGLYEQYF. The DNA of the CDR3 is TGCGCCAGCAGCTTGGGGGGGACAGGGCTCTACGAGCAGTACTTC.